This section outlines one TCR beta chain sequence together with its context. Its antigen remains undetermined. Base qualities are missing; no much larger clone stands one base away. For the CD8 naive samples, CD45RO-negative cells were positively selected for CCR7, yielding a CD45RA+CCR7+ population from which TemRA cells were excluded. The donors were healthy, HIV-negative adults with no recently reported acute infections or vaccinations. Only Caucasian adults living in Nashville, Tennessee, USA were represented among the donors. Blood was collected by leukapheresis, and PBMCs were isolated by Ficoll-Histopaque density gradient centrifugation and then cryopreserved in liquid nitrogen vapor phase. Analytical flow cytometry was used to check the purity and quantity of each magnetically sorted T cell population. From each sorted fraction, genomic DNA was isolated and quantified by UV absorbance on a Nanodrop 2000c.

This entry is derived from a study of shared clonotypes between healthy human individuals (dated by TCRdb to the early 2020s). In the study overall: The cohort comprised a couple of women and a few men aged 18 to 49 years. For each donor, CD4 naive and CD4 memory were each given three plates, CD8 naive was given two plates, and CD8 memory was given one plate. Libraries were prepared and TCR repertoires were sequenced by different laboratories using diverse techniques, in order to increase sequencing depth and limit assay-specific biases. Blood TCR repertoires of a handful of healthy adults were deeply sequenced to estimate repertoire size and the extent of clonotype sharing between individuals. Leukapheresis yielded between about 0.9 and 9 billion PBMCs per donor. The paper as a whole reports these results and caveats: Pairwise subsampling led to the expectation that sequencing depth would affect the degree of clonotype sharing among donors. Compared with non-shared clonotypes, clonotypes shared by all four sorted-subset donors had higher generation probabilities. The genetic and exposure-history diversity represented was limited by the small number of donors. Sharing across several donors was observed for around 4.8% of naive CD4, 3% to 3.5% of naive CD8, over 2% of memory CD4, and roughly 0.4% of memory CD8 clonotypes. Naive subsets generally had larger estimated clonotype richness than memory subsets did. Sampling was restricted to blood, and TCR repertoires in tissue are likely to differ from TCR repertoires in blood. Incomplete sequencing was indicated by rarefaction of sorted-subset datasets, despite the large sequencing depth.

TCR CDR3 regions were amplified from genomic DNA by multiplex PCR using the deep immunoSEQ assay. Extracted genomic DNA from each cell subset was spread evenly across all wells of several immunoSEQ 96-well plates, with each plate serving as a replicate. For sorted subsets, 150 to 250 ng genomic DNA, equal to about 30,000 T cell genomes, was loaded into each replicate PCR. Purified libraries were measured with a Qubit 3.0 fluorometer, size-checked on a Bioanalyzer 2100, and measured again with the KAPA Library Quantification kit. Every immunoSEQ 96-well plate was sequenced on a separate single-read 150-cycle Illumina NextSeq 550 flow cell. In the paper's pipeline: Because the immunoSEQ output held only junctional sequences and lacked quality scores, the filtering could not match the filtering applied to full-length reads. Sequences were annotated with PyIR, a Python wrapper for IgBLAST v1.9, and V/J genes and CDR3 were assigned using IMGT germline references. Reads were filtered out if the reads had weak V/J assignments (E-value above 1e-6), no CDR3, stop codons, out-of-frame junctions, or ambiguous translated residues. V3J clonotypes were defined as sequences sharing an identical inferred V gene, J gene, and CDR3 amino acid sequence. Percentage overlap between repertoires was calculated by dividing the number of shared unique clonotypes by the size of the smaller repertoire. Repertoire richness was assessed with RTK rarefaction, the Chao1 estimator, and Recon v2.1 estimates of unobserved clonotypes. For all TCRbeta clonotypes obtained by the gDNA method from four donors, generation probabilities were computed with OLGA. In its TCRdb copy, this immuneACCESS table keeps in-frame sequences only and misses some clones. Where compared with another copy, unresolved V genes explain less than half of these, and the others have no known cause. V, J and clone size are those of that table, while D and trimming were read from the DNA. The sample records 2 million to 2.5 million clones, just under 95% of which are singletons. 1.1% of the sample belongs to the ten largest clones.

Trimming removed 4 bases from V and 7 bases from J; the gene matches leave 12 bases unexplained. The CDR3 runs 16 amino acids, cysteine and phenylalanine included. Only CDR3 DNA remains: 48 bases, in frame from the first base. CDR1 and CDR2 are read off the germline V gene as MGHRA and YSYEKL. The sequence joins TRBV4-1 to TRBJ1-5, with TRBD1 matching 8 junction bases. The specimen was naive CD8+ T cells sorted from blood. Reading the label with the study, this specimen's cell subset or site is: CD45RA+CCR7+. This receptor was identified in a young man in good health. The CDR3 reads as follows: CASSPEPGQVGQPQHF. The DNA is TGCGCCAGCAGCCCCGAACCGGGACAGGTGGGCCAGCCCCAGCATTTT.